The T cell receptor (beta chain) described here comes from a study of T cells after yellow fever vaccination. General study points: The secondary response peaked faster, at day 5 versus 15, but was weaker. In FACS-sorted repertoires, abundant clonotypes from the bulk population could appear as contaminants.

Only a few counts were recorded for this clonotype. Its antigen is not known. For TCR, cDNA came from 5'RACE template switching, which added a universal primer site and UMIs. TCRdb used MiXCR to reprocess the 5' RACE reads, holding one entry per CDR3 protein. The sample includes 50,000 or so distinct CDR3 sequences, roughly 7.3% seen only once; the top ten take 28%. Sequenced here: CD8+ T cells sorted from PBMCs, sampled about 2 weeks after the first yellow fever vaccination. The TCR sequence derives from a young man who received the YFV17D yellow fever vaccine.

The CDR3 protein is CASSQDLVTQYF. Written as DNA, the CDR3 is TGTGCCAGCAGCCAAGATTTGGTGACCCAGTACTTC. The genes are TRBV14 and TRBJ2-5; no clear D. This CDR3 is 12 amino acids long. The germline V gene has CDR1 SGHDN and CDR2 FVKESK. Trimming stripped 0 bases from V and 7 bases from J, with 6 bases between.